Below, 14 T cell receptor beta chains from the same sample are listed, as sequenced in a study of blood T cell repertoires in COVID-19 (dated by TCRdb to the early 2020s). Library preparation used the immunoSEQ multiplex PCR assay. In TCRdb, the immuneACCESS table is reduced to in-frame sequences with V and J assigned. These tables do not hold every clone; where another copy was compared, an unresolved V gene accounts for under half, and the others remain unexplained. Here the sample has about 140,000 clones; approximately 90% occur a single time. The ten top clones hold roughly 2.5% of the sample. The sequenced sample consisted of peripheral blood. The receptors were sampled from a human donor with COVID-19, enrolled during active disease. The donor label of this sample is uncertain.

The rearrangement uses TRBV5-1 and TRBJ1-1; 9 nucleotides agree with TRBD1. Germline V CDR1 and CDR2: SGHRS, YFSETQ. The V segment lost 4 bases and the J segment 2 bases; nucleotides outside the gene matches: 3. The CDR3 runs to 14 residues. In nucleotides, the CDR3 is TGCGCCAGCAGCCCGGGACAGGGTAACACTGAAGCTTTCTTT. Its protein is CASSPGQGNTEAFF.

The chain has TRBV5-1 and TRBJ1-2; D is ambiguous. The CDR3 is 14 amino acids. Trimming shortened V by 1 base and J by 6 bases, and 13 bases separated the two germline ends. Germline V gene lookup returns CDR1 SGHRS and CDR2 YFSETQ. CDR3 coding DNA: TGCGCCAGCAGCTTGTCTGGCTTACGGGATGGCTACACCTTC. Translation gives CASSLSGLRDGYTF. Complete variable domain (other parts from reference TRBV5-1 and TRBJ1-2): KAGVTQTPRYLIKTRGQQVTLSCSPISGHRSVSWYQQTPGQGLQFLFEYFSETQRNKGNFPGRFSGRQFSNSRSEMNVSTLELGDSALYLCASSLSGLRDGYTFGSGTRLTVV.

J is TRBJ1-6 and V is TRBV18; 8 positions match TRBD1. CDR1 is KGHSH and CDR2 is LQKENI in the germline V gene. The J segment lost 11 bases and the V segment lost 0 bases, leaving 3 bases of the junction unmatched. The CDR3 contains 14 residues. CDR3 sequence (DNA): TGTGCCAGCTCACCACCGGGACAGGTGGCACCCCTCCACTTT. This encodes CASSPPGQVAPLHF. Variable domain in full (rest from reference TRBV18 and TRBJ1-6): NAGVMQNPRHLVRRRGQEARLRCSPMKGHSHVYWYRQLPEEGLKFMVYLQKENIIDESGMPKERFSAEFPKEGPSILRIQQVVRGDSAAYFCASSPPGQVAPLHFGNGTRLTVT.

As to this clone: This sample also contains other DNA sequences that code for the same CDR3. The chain is built from TRBV7-9 and TRBJ2-2; TRBD1 aligns across 9 bases. The CDR3 loop spans 17 amino acids. The V gene end was trimmed by 5 bases and the J gene end by 6 bases; junction bases not matched to a gene: 13. Germline assignment: CDR1 SEHNR and CDR2 FQNEAQ (reference sequence). The CDR3 region has the DNA TGTGCCAGCAGCCAAAAACAGGGGGCGTTTGCGGCCGGGGAGCTGTTTTTT. It specifies CASSQKQGAFAAGELFF.

The rearrangement uses TRBV10-3 and TRBJ1-1; 7 nucleotides agree with TRBD1. This CDR3 has 14 amino acids. Losses at the gene ends were 7 bases for V and 0 bases for J; bases not matched to a gene: 5. Per germline, CDR1 ENHRY and CDR2 SYGVKD. CDR3 region: CAIKQTGMNTEAFF. The CDR3 nucleotides read TGTGCCATCAAACAGACAGGGATGAACACTGAAGCTTTCTTT.

The CDR3 loop is CASSYSFGETYEQYF. Written as DNA, the CDR3 is TGTGCCAGCAGTTACTCCTTCGGGGAAACCTACGAGCAGTACTTC. The gene calls are TRBV6-6 and TRBJ2-7; tentatively, D is TRBD2 (5 bases). The CDR3 sequence is 15 residues long. Trimming removed 0 bases from V and 2 bases from J, with 11 bases in between. CDR1 is MNHNY and CDR2 is SVGAGI in the germline V gene (reference sequence).

The chain joins TRBV7-9 to TRBJ2-5; 9 bases map to TRBD2. CDR1 is SEHNR, CDR2 FQNEAQ, per germline (reference sequence). There are 15 residues in the CDR3. Trimming cost V 9 bases and J 0 bases; bases outside gene matches: 8. CDR3 loop: CASTLAGQNQETQYF. Written as DNA, the CDR3 is TGTGCCAGTACTCTAGCGGGGCAAAACCAAGAGACCCAGTACTTC.

V usage is TRBV18 and J usage is TRBJ2-1; a possible D gene is TRBD2 (6 bases). The CDR3 covers 15 residues. Between the trimmed V and J ends, which lost 0 bases and 9 bases, there was a span of 15 bases. Germline V gene sequence: CDR1 KGHSH, CDR2 LQKENI. The CDR3 sequence is CASSPPSGREGEQFF. The CDR3 DNA follows: TGTGCCAGCTCACCACCTAGCGGCAGAGAGGGTGAGCAGTTCTTC.

J is TRBJ1-3 and V is TRBV27; 9 bases align to TRBD1. The V gene's germline CDR1 is MNHEY and CDR2 SMNVEV (reference sequence). Losses at the gene ends were 6 bases for V and 0 bases for J; bases not matched to a gene: 9. CDR3 size: 17 residues. The CDR3 reads CASRKGGQGNSGNTIYF. CDR3 bases: TGTGCCAGCAGGAAGGGGGGACAGGGAAACTCTGGAAACACCATATATTTT.

The CDR3, as DNA: TGTGCCAGCAGGTATCTAACCGGGACCGGGGAGCTGTTTTTT. It translates to CASRYLTGTGELFF. V and J are TRBV6-5 and TRBJ2-2; D gene ambiguous. The CDR3 contains 14 residues. Trimming cost V 6 bases and J 5 bases, with 13 bases left between them. Germline CDR1 is MNHEY and CDR2 is SVGAGI.

V usage is TRBV12-3 or TRBV12-4 and J usage is TRBJ2-5, with D tentatively TRBD2 (5 bases). The CDR3 totals 13 residues. The ends were cut back, 0 bases at V and 5 bases at J, with 7 bases in the middle. In DNA form, the CDR3 reads TGTGCCAGCAGTTTAGCGATAGCGGAGACCCAGTACTTC. The encoded protein is CASSLAIAETQYF.

The gene calls are TRBV25-1 and TRBJ1-1, with D perhaps TRBD1 (6 bases). The germline gives CDR1 MGHDK, CDR2 SYGVNS. Trimming stripped 3 bases from V and 8 bases from J, with 10 bases between. This CDR3 spans 12 amino acids. The CDR3 region has the DNA TGTGCCAGCAGTGATATCGGGACAGAAGCTTTCTTT. Residues: CASSDIGTEAFF.

V gene TRBV7-3 combines with J gene TRBJ2-7; 8 bases are shared with TRBD1. The CDR3 length is 15 residues. V lost 1 base and J lost 5; bases outside the gene matches: 7. CDR1 and CDR2 (germline): SGHTA, FQGTGA. CDR3 residues: CASSLNGQGTHEQYF. The CDR3 DNA sequence: TGTGCCAGCAGCTTAAACGGACAGGGAACCCACGAGCAGTACTTC.

This clone was seen a few times. Other DNA sequences in the same sample also yield this CDR3. V and J are TRBV5-4 and TRBJ1-3, with 9 bases fitting TRBD1. CDR3 length: 14 residues. V lost 7 bases to trimming and J lost 2 bases; unmatched junction nucleotides: 4. The germline CDR1 and CDR2 sequences are SGHNT and YYREEE (reference sequence). CDR3 in amino acids: CASSRDRAGNTIYF. CDR3 nucleotides: TGTGCCAGCTCCCGGGACAGGGCTGGAAACACCATATATTTT.